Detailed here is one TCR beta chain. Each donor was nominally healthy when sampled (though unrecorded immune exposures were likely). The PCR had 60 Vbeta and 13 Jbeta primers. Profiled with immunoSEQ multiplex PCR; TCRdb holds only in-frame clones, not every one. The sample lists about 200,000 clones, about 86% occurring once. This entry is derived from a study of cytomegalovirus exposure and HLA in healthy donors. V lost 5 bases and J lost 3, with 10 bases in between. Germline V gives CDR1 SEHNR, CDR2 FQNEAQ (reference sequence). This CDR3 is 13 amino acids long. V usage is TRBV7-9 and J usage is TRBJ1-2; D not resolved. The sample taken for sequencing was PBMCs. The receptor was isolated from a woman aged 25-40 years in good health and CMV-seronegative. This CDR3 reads CASSLQEYYGYTF. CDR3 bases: TGTGCCAGCAGCCTGCAGGAATACTATGGCTACACCTTC.